These 2 T cell receptor beta chains were sequenced from one sample in a study of shared T cell receptors in the human thymus. TCRdb keeps only in-frame clones here, not all; method: immunoSEQ multiplex PCR. The sample shows 500,000 to 750,000 clones, approximately 90% of them seen only once. These same data were also listed under a study on human thymus T cells.

The sample was thymocytes. These receptors were collected from a boy younger than two with a congenital heart defect.

The rearrangement links TRBV9 to TRBJ1-5; TRBD1 is a possible D gene (5 bases). Germline lookup yields CDR1 SGDLS and CDR2 YYNGEE. The CDR3 has 14 amino acids. Trimming shortened V by 2 bases and J by 5 bases, and 11 bases separated the two germline ends. This chain's CDR3 is CASSVKGGDQPQHF. DNA of the CDR3: TGTGCCAGCAGCGTTAAAGGAGGGGATCAGCCCCAGCATTTT.

The V call is TRBV27, the J call TRBJ1-2; D ambiguous. V lost 3 bases to trimming and J lost 0 bases, with 14 bases between them. CDR1 and CDR2 from the germline V gene are MNHEY and SMNVEV (reference sequence). The CDR3 is 16 amino acids. CDR3 sequence: CASSFDPKGANYGYTF. CDR3 bases: TGTGCCAGCAGTTTCGACCCTAAGGGAGCTAACTATGGCTACACCTTC.